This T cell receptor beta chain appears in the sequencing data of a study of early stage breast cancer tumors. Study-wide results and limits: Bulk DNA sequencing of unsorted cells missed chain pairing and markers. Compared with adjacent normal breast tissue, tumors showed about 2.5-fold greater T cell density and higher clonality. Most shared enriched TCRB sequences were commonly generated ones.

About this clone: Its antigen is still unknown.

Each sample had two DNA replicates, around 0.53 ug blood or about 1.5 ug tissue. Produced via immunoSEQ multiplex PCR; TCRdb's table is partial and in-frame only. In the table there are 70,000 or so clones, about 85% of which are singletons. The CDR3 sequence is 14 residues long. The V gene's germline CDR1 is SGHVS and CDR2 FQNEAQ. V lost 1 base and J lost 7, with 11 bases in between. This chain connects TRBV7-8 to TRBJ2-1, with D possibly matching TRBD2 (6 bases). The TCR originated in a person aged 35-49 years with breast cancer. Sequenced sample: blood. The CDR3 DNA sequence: TGTGCCAGCAGCTTAGTAACGGGGGTTAATGAGCAGTTCTTC. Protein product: CASSLVTGVNEQFF.